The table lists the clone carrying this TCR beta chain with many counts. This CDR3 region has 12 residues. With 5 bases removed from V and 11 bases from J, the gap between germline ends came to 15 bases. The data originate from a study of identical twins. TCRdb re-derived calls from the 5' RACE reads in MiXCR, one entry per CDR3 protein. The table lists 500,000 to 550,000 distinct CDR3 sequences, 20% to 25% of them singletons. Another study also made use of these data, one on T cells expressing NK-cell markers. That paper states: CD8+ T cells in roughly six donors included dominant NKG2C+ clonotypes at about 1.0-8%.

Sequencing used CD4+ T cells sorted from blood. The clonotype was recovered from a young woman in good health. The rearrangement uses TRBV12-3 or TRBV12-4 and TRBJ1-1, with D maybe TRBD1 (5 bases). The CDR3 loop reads CASSLNTGSAFF. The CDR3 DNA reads TGTGCCAGCAGTCTCAATACAGGAAGCGCTTTCTTT.